Shown below are 21 T cell receptor beta chains from a single sample sequenced in a study of T cells in localized non-small cell lung cancer. The table came from immunoSEQ multiplex PCR; TCRdb's copy has only in-frame clones and leaves some out. The sample shows tens of thousands of clones, about 80% of them seen only once. Here the sequenced sample was PBMCs, taken before any cancer treatment. These receptors were obtained from a man aged 35 to 69 with stage II lung adenocarcinoma.

CDR3 bases: TGTGCCAGCAGTTTGACAGTGAGCAATCAGCCCCAGCATTTT. Translation: CASSLTVSNQPQHF. The chain couples TRBV28 to TRBJ1-5, with D perhaps TRBD1 (5 bases). Germline-derived CDR1 and CDR2 are MDHEN and SYDVKM. V dropped 3 bases and J dropped 1 base, with 7 bases sitting between them. CDR3 length equals 14 residues.

The rearrangement links TRBV18 to TRBJ2-1, with D possibly TRBD2 on 6 matching bases. Deletions cut 4 bases from V and 5 bases from J, with 24 bases between. The CDR3 length is 18 residues. Germline V gene sequence: CDR1 KGHSH, CDR2 LQKENI. CDR3 sequence: CASSREPKVRLGDNEQFF. CDR3 nucleotides: TGTGCCAGCTCACGGGAGCCCAAGGTGAGACTAGGGGACAATGAGCAGTTCTTC. Full variable domain (rest looked up from reference TRBV18 and TRBJ2-1): NAGVMQNPRHLVRRRGQEARLRCSPMKGHSHVYWYRQLPEEGLKFMVYLQKENIIDESGMPKERFSAEFPKEGPSILRIQQVVRGDSAAYFCASSREPKVRLGDNEQFFGPGTRLTVL.

This clone turned up a few times. V and J are TRBV5-4 and TRBJ2-1; D gene ambiguous. The CDR3 consists of 14 residues. The germline V gene encodes CDR1 SGHNT and CDR2 YYREEE (reference sequence). The ends were cut back, 0 bases at V and 4 bases at J, with 8 bases in the middle. The CDR3: CASSLAGLYNEQFF. CDR3 in DNA: TGTGCCAGCAGCTTGGCCGGGCTATACAATGAGCAGTTCTTC.

The chain couples TRBV4-1 to TRBJ1-2; 8 bases map to TRBD1. The CDR3 length is 15 residues. J was trimmed by 1 base and V by 4 bases; bases with no gene match: 5. Germline CDR1 reads MGHRA; CDR2 reads YSYEKL. CDR3 sequence reads: CASSPPGQGNYGYTF. The CDR3 DNA reads TGCGCCAGCAGCCCCCCCGGACAGGGTAACTATGGCTACACCTTC.

The chain employs TRBV18 and TRBJ2-3; 13 bases fit TRBD2. Germline assignment: CDR1 KGHSH and CDR2 LQKENI. The length of the CDR3 is 17 residues. The trim removed 3 bases at V and 3 bases at J, leaving 6 bases unmatched. The CDR3 sequence is CASSPSLTSGRTDTQYF. The CDR3 DNA reads TGTGCCAGCTCACCCTCTTTGACTAGCGGGAGGACAGATACGCAGTATTTT. The complete variable domain, with remaining parts taken from reference TRBV18 and TRBJ2-3, reads NAGVMQNPRHLVRRRGQEARLRCSPMKGHSHVYWYRQLPEEGLKFMVYLQKENIIDESGMPKERFSAEFPKEGPSILRIQQVVRGDSAAYFCASSPSLTSGRTDTQYFGPGTRLTVL.

In this sample, this clone turned up once. The rearrangement links TRBV19 to TRBJ2-7; 10 bases are shared with TRBD1. The germline gives CDR1 LNHDA, CDR2 SQIVND (reference sequence). V shed 10 bases and J 5 bases; nucleotides not matched to a gene: 11. This CDR3 has 14 amino acids. The CDR3 here is CATRRGQGFHEQYF. The CDR3 region has the DNA TGTGCCACCCGTAGGGGACAGGGGTTCCACGAGCAGTACTTC.

This clone was counted a few times. The chain joins TRBV27 to TRBJ1-6, with D maybe TRBD1 (5 bases). Germline CDR1 is MNHEY and CDR2 is SMNVEV (reference sequence). The CDR3 runs 15 residues. Deletions cut 1 base from V and 8 bases from J, with 12 bases between. CDR3 nucleotides: TGTGCCAGCAGTTTATATGGGGCGCGGGATTCACCCCTCCACTTT. This codes for CASSLYGARDSPLHF.

The V and J genes are TRBV4-1 and TRBJ2-5, with 7 bases fitting TRBD1. Trimming removed 1 base from V and 5 bases from J; junction bases left unmatched: 10. The length of the CDR3 is 16 residues. The germline V gene has CDR1 MGHRA and CDR2 YSYEKL. The CDR3 region has the DNA TGCGCCAGCAGCCAAGCTTTTGAGGGGGCTCGGGAGACCCAGTACTTC. Amino acid sequence: CASSQAFEGARETQYF.

This clone was counted a few times. The gene calls are TRBV2 and TRBJ2-2; D may match TRBD1 or TRBD2 (5 bases each). Germline CDR1 SNHLY, CDR2 FYNNEI. The CDR3 is made up of 14 amino acids. V lost 1 base and J lost 6, with 9 bases in between. CDR3 residues: CASSEGGWAGELFF. DNA of the CDR3: TGTGCCAGCAGTGAAGGGGGGTGGGCCGGGGAGCTGTTTTTT. Full variable domain (outside the CDR3, taken from reference TRBV2 and TRBJ2-2): EPEVTQTPSHQVTQMGQEVILRCVPISNHLYFYWYRQILGQKVEFLVSFYNNEISEKSEIFDDQFSVERPDGSNFTLKIRSTKLEDSAMYFCASSEGGWAGELFFGEGSRLTVL.

The rearrangement joins TRBV5-6 to TRBJ1-2, with D unresolved. The V end was cut by 4 bases, the J end by 3 bases, with 10 bases between. The length of the CDR3 is 13 residues. Per germline, CDR1 SGHDT and CDR2 YYEEEE. The CDR3 sequence is CASSERGDYGYTF. The CDR3 bases are TGTGCCAGCAGCGAGCGGGGAGACTATGGCTACACCTTC.

The rearrangement joins TRBV7-6 to TRBJ2-1, with D maybe TRBD2 (5 bases). This CDR3 contains 15 residues. From germline, CDR1 is SGHVS and CDR2 FNYEAQ. V lost 6 bases, J lost 0 bases, and 12 bases lay in between. CDR3 in amino acids: CASRLAPGSYNEQFF. Here the CDR3 DNA reads TGTGCCAGCAGGCTAGCTCCAGGCTCCTACAATGAGCAGTTCTTC.

This chain links TRBV7-2 with TRBJ1-1; D perhaps matches TRBD1 (6 bases). V dropped 1 base and J dropped 5 bases, with 11 bases sitting between them. The germline V gene encodes CDR1 SGHTA and CDR2 FQGNSA. This CDR3 is built from 14 residues. The CDR3 loop is CASSLGQGWTEAFF. CDR3 DNA sequence: TGTGCCAGCAGCTTAGGGCAGGGGTGGACTGAAGCTTTCTTT.

This clone was seen a handful of times. The J gene is TRBJ2-7, the V gene TRBV28; 8 bases align to TRBD1. With 5 bases clipped from V and 3 bases from J, the junction kept 9 bases outside the gene matches. CDR3 size: 15 residues. CDR1 MDHEN and CDR2 SYDVKM come from the germline V gene. CDR3: CASSPIGQGIYEQYF. CDR3 in DNA: TGTGCCAGCAGTCCAATAGGACAGGGCATCTACGAGCAGTACTTC.

V is TRBV6-5 and J is TRBJ1-5, with no clear D. CDR1 and CDR2 (germline): MNHEY, SVGAGI. The CDR3 totals 14 residues. V dropped 6 bases and J dropped 3 bases, with 12 bases sitting between them. The CDR3 protein is CASRLARANQPQHF. CDR3 DNA sequence: TGTGCCAGCAGGTTAGCGAGAGCCAATCAGCCCCAGCATTTT.

This chain connects TRBV30 to TRBJ1-1; the D is unclear. The CDR3 loop spans 12 amino acids. Trimming removed 4 bases at V and 2 bases at J, with 8 bases between. Germline CDR1 GTSNPN, CDR2 SVGIG (reference sequence). CDR3 bases: TGTGCCTGGACAGGAGGTAACACTGAAGCTTTCTTT. This encodes CAWTGGNTEAFF.

The chain employs TRBV28 and TRBJ1-6; no firm D call. CDR3 length: 14 residues. V lost 10 bases and J 7 bases, leaving 17 bases between the germline ends. Germline CDR1 reads MDHEN; CDR2 reads SYDVKM. In nucleotides, the CDR3 is TGTGCCACCGGAGGGCTTGGGTTGAATTCACCCCTCCACTTT. Translation: CATGGLGLNSPLHF.

V gene TRBV7-2 combines with J gene TRBJ2-5, with 8 bases identical to TRBD1. The CDR3 has 14 amino acids. The V segment lost 1 base and the J segment 5 bases; nucleotides outside the gene matches: 3. In germline, CDR1 is SGHTA, CDR2 FQGNSA. This CDR3 reads CASSLEYRGETQYF. The CDR3 region has the DNA TGTGCCAGCAGCTTAGAGTACAGGGGGGAGACCCAGTACTTC.

The chain links TRBV18 to TRBJ2-5; D possibly corresponds to TRBD1 (6 bases). Germline CDR1 is KGHSH and CDR2 is LQKENI. The length of the CDR3 is 13 residues. V was clipped by 3 bases and J by 4 bases, with 9 bases between them. The CDR3 coding sequence is TGTGCCAGCTCACCTACAGGGCGAGAGACCCAGTACTTC. It encodes CASSPTGRETQYF.

The chain couples TRBV19 to TRBJ2-7; possible D gene TRBD2, 5 bases. This CDR3 is 13 amino acids long. V was pared by 5 bases and J by 6 bases, with 14 bases between. Germline assignment: CDR1 LNHDA and CDR2 SQIVND (reference sequence). CDR3 loop: CASSPEGFGEQYF. In DNA form, the CDR3 reads TGTGCCAGTAGTCCCGAGGGCTTTGGCGAGCAGTACTTC. The complete variable domain, with remaining parts taken from reference TRBV19 and TRBJ2-7, reads DGGITQSPKYLFRKEGQNVTLSCEQNLNHDAMYWYRQDPGQGLRLIYYSQIVNDFQKGDIAEGYSVSREKKESFPLTVTSAQKNPTAFYLCASSPEGFGEQYFGPGTRLTVT.

The J gene is TRBJ2-7, the V gene TRBV18, with 9 bases aligning to TRBD2. Germline loops: CDR1 KGHSH, CDR2 LQKENI. The CDR3 is 15 amino acids. Trimming at V came to 6 bases and at J to 4 bases, leaving 10 bases not matched to a gene. CDR3 in DNA: TGTGCCAGCTCCCCCCGGGGAAGCGGGAGGTACGAGCAGTACTTC. This encodes CASSPRGSGRYEQYF.

The chain links TRBV19 to TRBJ2-3; 10 nucleotides agree with TRBD2. Trimming removed 5 bases from V and 3 bases from J; junction bases left unmatched: 5. The CDR3 is made up of 15 amino acids. Per germline, CDR1 LNHDA and CDR2 SQIVND (reference sequence). CDR3 sequence (DNA): TGTGCCAGTAGTTCTAGCGGGAGTGGGACAGATACGCAGTATTTT. Translating it yields CASSSSGSGTDTQYF.